The following is a T cell receptor beta chain sequence with its context. The source of the sample is a study of cytomegalovirus exposure and HLA in healthy donors. Study at large: Tens of millions of unique TCRs from HLA-typed donors were held in an early data release.

The V segment lost 2 bases and the J segment 4 bases; nucleotides outside the gene matches: 7. Germline V CDR1 and CDR2: GTSNPN, SVGIG (reference sequence). This CDR3 has 14 residues. The primer mix had 60 Vbeta and 13 Jbeta primers. The table came from immunoSEQ multiplex PCR; TCRdb's copy has only in-frame clones and leaves some out. The sample lists about 140,000 clones; 79% were seen once. Sequencing input: PBMCs. The TCR was taken from a man aged 18 to 29 in good health and CMV-seronegative. The gene calls are TRBV30 and TRBJ1-2; 7 nucleotides match TRBD1. The CDR3 DNA follows: TGTGCCTGGAGTAGGGGACAGTGGTCCTATGGCTACACCTTC. This gives the protein CAWSRGQWSYGYTF.